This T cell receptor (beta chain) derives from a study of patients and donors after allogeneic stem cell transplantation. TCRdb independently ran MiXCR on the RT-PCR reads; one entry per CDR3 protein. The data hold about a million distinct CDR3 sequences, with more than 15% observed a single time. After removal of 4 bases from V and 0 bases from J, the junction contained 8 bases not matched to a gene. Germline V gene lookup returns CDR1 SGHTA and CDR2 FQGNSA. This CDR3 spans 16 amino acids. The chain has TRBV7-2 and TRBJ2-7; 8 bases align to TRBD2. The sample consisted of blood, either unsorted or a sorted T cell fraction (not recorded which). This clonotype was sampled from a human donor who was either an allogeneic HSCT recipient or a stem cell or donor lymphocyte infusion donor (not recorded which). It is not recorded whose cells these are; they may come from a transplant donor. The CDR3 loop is CASSYQSGGSSYEQYF. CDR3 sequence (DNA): TGTGCCAGCAGCTATCAAAGCGGGGGATCCTCCTACGAGCAGTACTTC.